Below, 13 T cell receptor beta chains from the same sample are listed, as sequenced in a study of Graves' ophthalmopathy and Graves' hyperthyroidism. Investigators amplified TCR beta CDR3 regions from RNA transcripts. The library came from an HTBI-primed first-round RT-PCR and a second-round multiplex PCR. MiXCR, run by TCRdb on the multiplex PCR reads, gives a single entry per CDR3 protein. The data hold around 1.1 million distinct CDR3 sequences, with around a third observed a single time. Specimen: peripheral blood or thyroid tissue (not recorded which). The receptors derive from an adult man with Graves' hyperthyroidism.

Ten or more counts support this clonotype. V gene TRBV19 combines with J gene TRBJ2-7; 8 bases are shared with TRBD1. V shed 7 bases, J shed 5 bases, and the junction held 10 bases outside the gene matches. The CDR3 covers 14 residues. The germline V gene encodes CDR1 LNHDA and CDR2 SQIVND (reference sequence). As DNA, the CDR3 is TGTGCCAGTATCCCCCCCCCAGGGGGCAACGAGCAGTACTTC. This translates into CASIPPPGGNEQYF.

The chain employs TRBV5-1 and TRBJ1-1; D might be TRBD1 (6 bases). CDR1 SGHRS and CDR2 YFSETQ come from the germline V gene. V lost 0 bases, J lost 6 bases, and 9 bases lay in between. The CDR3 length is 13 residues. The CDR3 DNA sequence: TGCGCCAGCAGCTTGGGACAGGAGTCTGAAGCTTTCTTT. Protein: CASSLGQESEAFF.

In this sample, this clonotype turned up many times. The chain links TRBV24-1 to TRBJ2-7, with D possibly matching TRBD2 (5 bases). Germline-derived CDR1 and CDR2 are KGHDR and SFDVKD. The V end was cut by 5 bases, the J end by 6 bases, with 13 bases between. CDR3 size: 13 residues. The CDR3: CATSALGEFEQYF. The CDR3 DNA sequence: TGTGCCACCAGTGCGCTGGGAGAGTTCGAGCAGTACTTC.

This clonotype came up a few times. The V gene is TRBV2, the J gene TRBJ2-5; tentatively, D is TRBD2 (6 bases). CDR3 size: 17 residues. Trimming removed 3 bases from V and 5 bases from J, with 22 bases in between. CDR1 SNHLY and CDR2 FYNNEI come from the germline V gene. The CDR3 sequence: CASSDADPAGPGETQYF. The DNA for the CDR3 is TGTGCCAGCAGTGATGCCGATCCTGCGGGGCCCGGGGAGACCCAGTACTTC. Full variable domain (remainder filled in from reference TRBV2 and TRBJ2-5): EPEVTQTPSHQVTQMGQEVILRCVPISNHLYFYWYRQILGQKVEFLVSFYNNEISEKSEIFDDQFSVERPDGSNFTLKIRSTKLEDSAMYFCASSDADPAGPGETQYFGPGTRLLVL.

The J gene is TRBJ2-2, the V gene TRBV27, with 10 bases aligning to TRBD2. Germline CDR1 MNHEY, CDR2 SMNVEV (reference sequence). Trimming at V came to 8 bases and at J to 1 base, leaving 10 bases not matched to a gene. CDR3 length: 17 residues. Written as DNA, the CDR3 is TGTGCCAGCGGCCCCAGCGGGAGGGCCCTGAACACCGGGGAGCTGTTTTTT. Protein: CASGPSGRALNTGELFF.

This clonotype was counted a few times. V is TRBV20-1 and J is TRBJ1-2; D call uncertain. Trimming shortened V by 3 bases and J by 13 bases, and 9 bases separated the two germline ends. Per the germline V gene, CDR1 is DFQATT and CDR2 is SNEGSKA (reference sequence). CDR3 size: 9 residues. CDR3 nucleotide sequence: TGCAGTGCTAGCGAACGCTGCACCTTC. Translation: CSASERCTF.

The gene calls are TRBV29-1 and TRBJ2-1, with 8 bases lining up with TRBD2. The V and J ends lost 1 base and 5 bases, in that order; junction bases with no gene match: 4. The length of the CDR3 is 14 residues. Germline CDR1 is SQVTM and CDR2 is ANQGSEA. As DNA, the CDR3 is TGCAGCGTTGAAGTAGCGGGGAGGAACAATGAGCAGTTCTTC. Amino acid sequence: CSVEVAGRNNEQFF.

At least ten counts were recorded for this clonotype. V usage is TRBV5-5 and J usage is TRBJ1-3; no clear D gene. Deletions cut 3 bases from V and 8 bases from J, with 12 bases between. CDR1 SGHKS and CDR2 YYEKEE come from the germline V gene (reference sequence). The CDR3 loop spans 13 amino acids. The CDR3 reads CASSSSFGYTIYF. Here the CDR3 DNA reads TGTGCCAGCAGCTCCTCGTTCGGGTACACCATATATTTT.

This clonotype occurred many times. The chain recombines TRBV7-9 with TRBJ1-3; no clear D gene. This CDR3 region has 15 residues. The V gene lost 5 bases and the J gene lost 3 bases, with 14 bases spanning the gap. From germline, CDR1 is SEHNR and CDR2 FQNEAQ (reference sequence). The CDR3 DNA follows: TGTGCCAGCAGCCCCCCCCCGCGTCTTGGAAACACCATATATTTT. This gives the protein CASSPPPRLGNTIYF. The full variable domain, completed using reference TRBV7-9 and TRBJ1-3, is DTGVSQNPRHKITKRGQNVTFRCDPISEHNRLYWYRQTLGQGPEFLTYFQNEAQLEKSRLLSDRFSAERPKGSFSTLEIQRTEQGDSAMYLCASSPPPRLGNTIYFGEGSWLTVV.

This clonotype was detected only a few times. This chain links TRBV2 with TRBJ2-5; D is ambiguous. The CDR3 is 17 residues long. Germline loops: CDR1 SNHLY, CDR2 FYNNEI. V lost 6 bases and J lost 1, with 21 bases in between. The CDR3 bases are TGTGCCAGCAGCCAAGATCTGGCCCGCCACAGCCAAGAGACCCAGTACTTC. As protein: CASSQDLARHSQETQYF.

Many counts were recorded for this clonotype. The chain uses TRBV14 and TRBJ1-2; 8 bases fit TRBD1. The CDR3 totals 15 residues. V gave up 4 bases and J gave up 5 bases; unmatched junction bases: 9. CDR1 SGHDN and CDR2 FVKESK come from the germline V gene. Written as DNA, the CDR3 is TGTGCCAGCAGCCTTACGATGGGACAGGAGTATGGCTACACCTTC. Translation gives CASSLTMGQEYGYTF.

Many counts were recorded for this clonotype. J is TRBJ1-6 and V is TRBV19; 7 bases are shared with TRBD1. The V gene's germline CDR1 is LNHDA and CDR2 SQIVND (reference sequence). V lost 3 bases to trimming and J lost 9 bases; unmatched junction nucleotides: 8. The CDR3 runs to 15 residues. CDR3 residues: CASSMFQGVRSPLHF. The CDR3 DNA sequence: TGTGCCAGTAGTATGTTTCAGGGGGTTCGTTCACCCCTCCACTTT.

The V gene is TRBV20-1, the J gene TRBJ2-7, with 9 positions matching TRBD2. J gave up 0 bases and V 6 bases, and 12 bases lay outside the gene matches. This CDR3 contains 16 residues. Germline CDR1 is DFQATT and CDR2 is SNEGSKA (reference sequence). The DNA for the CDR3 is TGCAGTGCGCTAGGGTATAGCGGGAGACACTCCTACGAGCAGTACTTC. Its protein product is CSALGYSGRHSYEQYF.